A single T cell receptor beta chain is shown here with its context. Its antigen is unknown. The sample belongs to a study of cytomegalovirus exposure and HLA in healthy donors. Study results and limitations: An Asian-associated ancestry cluster reportedly showed fewer N-insertions than the approximately 700-donor mean in a later analysis. Cytomegalovirus association was assigned to more than 150 TCR beta chains.

The PCR had 60 Vbeta and 13 Jbeta primers. Produced via immunoSEQ multiplex PCR; TCRdb's table is partial and in-frame only. The sample table includes 190,000 or so clones. Healthy people donating bone marrow made up the donors. The donors, nominally healthy at sampling, likely had unrecorded immune exposures. Sequencing was performed on PBMCs. This sequence originates from a boy between 10 and 17 years old in good health and CMV-seronegative.

CDR3 sequence: CASSLAGGAGYTF. The CDR3 region has the DNA TGTGCCAGCAGCTTAGCTGGGGGGGCTGGCTACACCTTC. V is TRBV7-2 and J is TRBJ1-2, with D possibly matching TRBD1 (6 bases). The V end lost 0 bases, the J end lost 7 bases, and 9 bases lay between the germline ends. The germline gives CDR1 SGHTA, CDR2 FQGNSA. The CDR3 extends over 13 amino acids.